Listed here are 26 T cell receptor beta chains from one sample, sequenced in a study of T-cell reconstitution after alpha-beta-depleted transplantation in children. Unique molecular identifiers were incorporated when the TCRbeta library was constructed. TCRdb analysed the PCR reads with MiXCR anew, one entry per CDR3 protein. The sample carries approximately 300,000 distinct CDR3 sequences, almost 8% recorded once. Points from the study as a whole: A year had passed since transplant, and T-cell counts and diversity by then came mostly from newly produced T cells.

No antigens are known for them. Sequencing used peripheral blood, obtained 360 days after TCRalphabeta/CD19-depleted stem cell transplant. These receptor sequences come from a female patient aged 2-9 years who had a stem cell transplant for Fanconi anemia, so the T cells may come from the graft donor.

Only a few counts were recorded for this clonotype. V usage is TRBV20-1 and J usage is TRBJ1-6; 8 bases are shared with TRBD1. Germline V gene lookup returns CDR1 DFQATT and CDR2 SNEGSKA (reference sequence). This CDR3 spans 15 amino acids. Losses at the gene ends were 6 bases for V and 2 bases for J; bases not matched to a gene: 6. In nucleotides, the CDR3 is TGCAGTGCGTCCGACAGGGGACCCTATAATTCACCCCTCCACTTT. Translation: CSASDRGPYNSPLHF.

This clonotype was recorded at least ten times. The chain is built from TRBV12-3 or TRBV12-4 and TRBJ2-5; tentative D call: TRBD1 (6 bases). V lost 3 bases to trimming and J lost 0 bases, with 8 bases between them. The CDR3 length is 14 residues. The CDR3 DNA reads TGTGCCAGCAGTTTTACAGGGTACCAAGAGACCCAGTACTTC. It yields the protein CASSFTGYQETQYF.

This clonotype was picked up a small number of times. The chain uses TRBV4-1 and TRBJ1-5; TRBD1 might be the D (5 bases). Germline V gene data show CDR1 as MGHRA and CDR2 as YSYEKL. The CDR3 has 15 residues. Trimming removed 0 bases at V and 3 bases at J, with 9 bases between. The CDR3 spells CASSQEGQDNQPQHF. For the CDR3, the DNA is TGCGCCAGCAGCCAAGAGGGGCAGGACAATCAGCCCCAGCATTTT.

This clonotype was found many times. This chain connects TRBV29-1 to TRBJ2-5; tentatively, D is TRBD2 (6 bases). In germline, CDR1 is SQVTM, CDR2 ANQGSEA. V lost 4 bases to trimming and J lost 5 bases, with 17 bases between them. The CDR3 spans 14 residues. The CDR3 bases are TGCAGCGTTGGGTCTTCGGGGGAGTGGGAGACCCAGTACTTC. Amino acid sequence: CSVGSSGEWETQYF.

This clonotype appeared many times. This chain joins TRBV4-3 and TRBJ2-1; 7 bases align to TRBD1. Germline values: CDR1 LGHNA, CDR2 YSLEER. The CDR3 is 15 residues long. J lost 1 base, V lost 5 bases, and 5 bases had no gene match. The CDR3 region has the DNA TGCGCCAGCAGCGCTGGACAGGCATCCTACAATGAGCAGTTCTTC. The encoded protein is CASSAGQASYNEQFF.

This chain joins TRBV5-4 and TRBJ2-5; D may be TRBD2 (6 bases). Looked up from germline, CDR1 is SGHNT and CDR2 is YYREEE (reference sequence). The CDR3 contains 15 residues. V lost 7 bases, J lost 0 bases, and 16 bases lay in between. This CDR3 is CASGSLAEYQETQYF. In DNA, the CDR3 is TGTGCCAGCGGGTCTTTAGCGGAATACCAAGAGACCCAGTACTTC.

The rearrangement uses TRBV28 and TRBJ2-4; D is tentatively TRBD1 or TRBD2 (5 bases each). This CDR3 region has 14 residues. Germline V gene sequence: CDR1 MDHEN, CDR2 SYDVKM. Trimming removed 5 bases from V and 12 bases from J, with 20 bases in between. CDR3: CASSKEAHEGSQYF. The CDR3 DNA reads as TGTGCCAGCAGTAAAGAAGCCCATGAGGGGAGTCAGTACTTC.

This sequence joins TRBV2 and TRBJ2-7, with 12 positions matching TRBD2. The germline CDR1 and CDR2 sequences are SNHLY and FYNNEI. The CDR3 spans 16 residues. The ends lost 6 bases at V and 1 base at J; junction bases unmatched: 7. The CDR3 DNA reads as TGTGCCAGCAGGATACTAGCGGGGGGCGGATCCTACGAGCAGTACTTC. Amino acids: CASRILAGGGSYEQYF.

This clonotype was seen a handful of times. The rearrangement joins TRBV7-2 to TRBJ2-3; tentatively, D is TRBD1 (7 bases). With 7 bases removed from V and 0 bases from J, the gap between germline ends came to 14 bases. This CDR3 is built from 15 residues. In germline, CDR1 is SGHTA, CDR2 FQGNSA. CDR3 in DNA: TGTGCCAGCACCCCCCAGGGGGGAAGCACAGATACGCAGTATTTT. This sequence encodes CASTPQGGSTDTQYF.

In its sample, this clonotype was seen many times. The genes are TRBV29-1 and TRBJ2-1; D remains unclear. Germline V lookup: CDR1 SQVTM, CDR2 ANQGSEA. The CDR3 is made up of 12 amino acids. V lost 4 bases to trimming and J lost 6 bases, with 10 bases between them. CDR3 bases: TGCAGCGTTGTGCGGTCTACCAATGAGCAGTTCTTC. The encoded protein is CSVVRSTNEQFF.

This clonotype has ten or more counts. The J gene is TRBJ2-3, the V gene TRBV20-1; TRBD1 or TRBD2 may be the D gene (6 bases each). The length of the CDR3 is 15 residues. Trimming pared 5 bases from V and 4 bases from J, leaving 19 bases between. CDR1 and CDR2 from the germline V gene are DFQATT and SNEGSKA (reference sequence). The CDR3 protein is CSAPWRGAGSDTQYF. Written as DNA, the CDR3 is TGCAGTGCTCCTTGGAGGGGGGCCGGCTCAGATACGCAGTATTTT.

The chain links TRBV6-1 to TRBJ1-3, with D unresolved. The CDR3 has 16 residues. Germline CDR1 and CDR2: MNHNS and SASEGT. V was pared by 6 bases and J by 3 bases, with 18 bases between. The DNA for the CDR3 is TGTGCCAGCAGCGACACCCATCCCGGGAGTGGAAACACCATATATTTT. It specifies CASSDTHPGSGNTIYF.

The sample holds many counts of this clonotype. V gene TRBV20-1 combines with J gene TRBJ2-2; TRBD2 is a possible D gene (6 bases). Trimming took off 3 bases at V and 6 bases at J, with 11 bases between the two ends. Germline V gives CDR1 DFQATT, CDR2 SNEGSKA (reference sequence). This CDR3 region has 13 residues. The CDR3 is CSARHPGAGELFF. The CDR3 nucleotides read TGCAGTGCTAGGCACCCGGGGGCCGGGGAGCTGTTTTTT.

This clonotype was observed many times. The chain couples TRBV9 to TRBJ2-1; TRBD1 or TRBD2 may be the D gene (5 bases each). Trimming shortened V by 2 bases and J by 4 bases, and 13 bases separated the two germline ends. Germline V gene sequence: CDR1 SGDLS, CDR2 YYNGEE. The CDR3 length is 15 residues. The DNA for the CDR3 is TGTGCCAGCAGCGTTATGCCGGGGCCTTACAATGAGCAGTTCTTC. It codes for CASSVMPGPYNEQFF.

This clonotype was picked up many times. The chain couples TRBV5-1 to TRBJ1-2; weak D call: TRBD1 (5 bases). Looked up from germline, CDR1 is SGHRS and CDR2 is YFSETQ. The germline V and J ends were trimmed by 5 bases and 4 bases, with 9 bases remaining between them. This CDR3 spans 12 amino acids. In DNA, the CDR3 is TGCGCCAGCAGTTGGGACGGCTATGGCTACACCTTC. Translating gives CASSWDGYGYTF. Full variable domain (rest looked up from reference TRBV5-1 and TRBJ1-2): KAGVTQTPRYLIKTRGQQVTLSCSPISGHRSVSWYQQTPGQGLQFLFEYFSETQRNKGNFPGRFSGRQFSNSRSEMNVSTLELGDSALYLCASSWDGYGYTFGSGTRLTVV.

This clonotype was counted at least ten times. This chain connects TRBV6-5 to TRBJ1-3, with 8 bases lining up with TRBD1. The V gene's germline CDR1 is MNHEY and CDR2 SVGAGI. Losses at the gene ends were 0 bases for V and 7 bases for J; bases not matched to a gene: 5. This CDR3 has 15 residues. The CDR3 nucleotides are TGTGCCAGCAGTTACTCCGGGACAGGACAGAACACCATATATTTT. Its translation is CASSYSGTGQNTIYF.

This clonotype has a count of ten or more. CDR3 amino acids: CASSRPIAGYEQYF. The CDR3 DNA reads TGTGCCAGCAGTCGCCCCATAGCGGGATACGAGCAGTACTTC. V and J are TRBV12-3 or TRBV12-4 and TRBJ2-7, with TRBD2 identical over 8 bases. This CDR3 contains 14 residues. V lost 5 bases to trimming and J lost 4 bases; unmatched junction nucleotides: 7.

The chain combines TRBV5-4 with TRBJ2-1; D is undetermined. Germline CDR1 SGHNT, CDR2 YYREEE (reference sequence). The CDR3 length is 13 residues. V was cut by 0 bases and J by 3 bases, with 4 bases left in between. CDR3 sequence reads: CASSLEFYNEQFF. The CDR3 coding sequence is TGTGCCAGCAGCTTGGAATTCTACAATGAGCAGTTCTTC.

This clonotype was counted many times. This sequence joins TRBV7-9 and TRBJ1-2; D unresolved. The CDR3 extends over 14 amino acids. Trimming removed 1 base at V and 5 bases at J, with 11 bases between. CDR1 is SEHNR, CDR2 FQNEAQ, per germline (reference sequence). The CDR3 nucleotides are TGTGCCAGCAGCTTAGACCAGGATCCGTATGGCTACACCTTC. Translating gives CASSLDQDPYGYTF.

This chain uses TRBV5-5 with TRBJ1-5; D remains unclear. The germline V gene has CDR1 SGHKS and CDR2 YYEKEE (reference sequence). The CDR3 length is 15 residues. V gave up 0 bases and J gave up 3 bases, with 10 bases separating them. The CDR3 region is CASSLANQLNQPQHF. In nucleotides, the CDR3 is TGTGCCAGCAGCTTGGCCAACCAGCTCAATCAGCCCCAGCATTTT.

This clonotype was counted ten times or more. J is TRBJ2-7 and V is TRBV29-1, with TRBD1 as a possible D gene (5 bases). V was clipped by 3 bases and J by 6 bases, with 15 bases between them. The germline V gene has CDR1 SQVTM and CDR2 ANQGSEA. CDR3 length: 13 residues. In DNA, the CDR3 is TGCAGCGTTGAGGCCCCAGGGAAGTTCGAGCAGTACTTC. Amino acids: CSVEAPGKFEQYF.

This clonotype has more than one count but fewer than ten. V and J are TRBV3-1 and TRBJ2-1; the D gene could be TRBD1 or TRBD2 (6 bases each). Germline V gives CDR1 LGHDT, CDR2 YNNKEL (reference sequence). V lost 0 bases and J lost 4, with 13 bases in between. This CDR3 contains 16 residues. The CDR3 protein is CASSQDWGASYNEQFF. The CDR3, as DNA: TGTGCCAGCAGCCAAGACTGGGGGGCGAGTTACAATGAGCAGTTCTTC.

Here the CDR3 reads CAGGGTLENSPLHF. The CDR3 DNA follows: TGTGCCGGCGGGGGGACTCTCGAGAATTCACCCCTCCACTTT. The chain carries TRBV2 and TRBJ1-6; D is perhaps TRBD1 (5 bases). Trimming removed 11 bases at V and 7 bases at J, with 18 bases between. The CDR3 is 14 residues long. CDR1 is SNHLY and CDR2 is FYNNEI in the germline V gene.

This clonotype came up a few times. CDR3 residues: CASSVPGTRSQETQYF. The DNA for the CDR3 is TGTGCCAGCAGTGTCCCCGGGACCCGTTCTCAAGAGACCCAGTACTTC. The rearrangement uses TRBV25-1 and TRBJ2-5; tentatively, D is TRBD1 or TRBD2 (5 bases each). The germline V gene encodes CDR1 MGHDK and CDR2 SYGVNS. CDR3 size: 16 residues. Trimming pared 4 bases from V and 2 bases from J, leaving 17 bases between.

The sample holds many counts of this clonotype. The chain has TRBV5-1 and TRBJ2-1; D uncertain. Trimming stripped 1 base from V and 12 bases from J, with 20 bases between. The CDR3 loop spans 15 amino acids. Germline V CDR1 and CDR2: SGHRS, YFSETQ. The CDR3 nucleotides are TGCGCCAGCAGCTTGAATGGGTCCCCTGTTATAGGGCAGTTCTTC. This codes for CASSLNGSPVIGQFF.

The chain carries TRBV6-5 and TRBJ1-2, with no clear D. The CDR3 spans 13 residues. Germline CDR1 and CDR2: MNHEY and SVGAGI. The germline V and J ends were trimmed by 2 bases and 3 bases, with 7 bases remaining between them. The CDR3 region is CASSYAGDYGYTF. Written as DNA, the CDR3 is TGTGCCAGCAGTTACGCGGGTGACTATGGCTACACCTTC.